The subject of this entry is one T cell receptor beta chain. What it binds is unknown. V was clipped by 2 bases and J by 4 bases, with 11 bases between them. Germline assignment: CDR1 SGHTA and CDR2 FQGNSA. This CDR3 is built from 14 residues. The data belong to a study of vaccination effects on CD4 cells after COVID-19. Regarding the study as a whole: Both infection-induced and vaccine-induced clones contracted markedly at late post-vaccination timepoints.

TCRdb's copy holds only in-frame clones and misses some; the assay was immunoSEQ multiplex PCR. The table shows about 34,000 clones, with approximately 77% occurring only once. CD4+ T cell isolation took place after approximately 11 days of culture. The person had a PCR-confirmed SARS-CoV-2 infection during March to December 2020. Two doses of either BNT162b2 or mRNA-1273 were given to each participant. Sequencing was performed on CD4+ T cells from PBMCs cultured without peptide, taken after COVID-19 vaccination. The genes are TRBV7-2 and TRBJ1-1, with D unresolved. The clonotype originates from a human donor who had a prior SARS-CoV-2 infection. As DNA, the CDR3 is TGTGCCAGCAGCTTAAATCCGGGAACCACTGAAGCTTTCTTT. It encodes CASSLNPGTTEAFF.